This T cell receptor (beta chain) originates from a study of cytomegalovirus exposure and HLA in healthy donors. Turning to this clone: Its antigen is undetermined.

PCR amplification relied on 60 Vbeta primers (plus 13 Jbeta primers). In the study's own analysis: Later analysis identified 65 million to 80 million unique TCR beta chains, approximately 11 million shared. Libraries were prepared by immunoSEQ multiplex PCR; TCRdb keeps only in-frame clonotypes and omits some of them. The DNA was the basis for D and trimming; V, J and clone size are from that table. The table lists tens of thousands of clones, about 88% of them singletons. Findings and limits, study-wide: On later analysis, the bulk of CMV-associated TCR beta chains appeared to be HLA-restricted. Productive status was seen about 87% or about 30% of the time for most TCR beta V segments in an earlier analysis.

Germline loops: CDR1 MDHEN, CDR2 SYDVKM. This CDR3 comprises 14 residues. V gave up 3 bases and J gave up 4 bases; unmatched junction bases: 5. The sequence was collected from a woman between 45 and 65 years old in good health and CMV-seronegative. The sequenced sample consisted of PBMCs. The chain uses TRBV28 and TRBJ1-2; 7 bases are shared with TRBD1. CDR3 amino acids: CASSFIQGIYGYTF. DNA of the CDR3: TGTGCCAGCAGTTTCATACAGGGGATCTATGGCTACACCTTC.